This paragraph reports one TCR beta chain. Its recognized antigen is unknown. There are no base qualities to consult, and no much larger clone falls within one base. This sample was taken from a study of cytomegalovirus exposure and HLA in healthy donors (TCRdb year 2017). With respect to the entire study: A later analysis indicated that the 120 validation repertoires were generated on the platform also employed for the approximately 700 repertoires of the first cohort. The aim of the study was to test whether cataloging public T cell receptors could identify signatures of past pathogen exposure. Besides the first cohort of roughly 640 subjects, a separate validation cohort made up of 120 different subjects was used. The study combined high-throughput TCR immunosequencing, statistical association of individual TCRs with disease status, and machine learning to predict cytomegalovirus infection status.

Trimming takes 7 bases from V and 1 base from J, and the germline ends sit 16 bases apart. From the cysteine up to the phenylalanine, the CDR3 has a length of 15 residues. CDR3 DNA is the only sequence kept; it has 45 bases, read in frame from the first base. The germline V gene specifies MNHEY as CDR1 and SVGAGI as CDR2. Separate from the roughly 660-subject first cohort, the validation cohort of 90 to 150 subjects was the group to which the donors belonged. Study-wide conclusions, independent of this receptor: According to the authors, the approach could potentially be generalized to other disease states and immunological phenotypes. Of the cluster scores, about 94% were above 0 in a later analysis, which found that TCRs clustered in the first cohort also tended to co-occur in the approximately 130 validation repertoires. While some public TCRs were present in many individuals, most TCR sequences turned up only very rarely across donors. Cytomegalovirus status was reported to be diagnosed by the classifier with high specificity and sensitivity in both the original and validation cohorts. In the study, 150 to 200 TCR beta chains were listed as associated with cytomegalovirus. The validation cohort had no HLA typing available for a later analysis, so co-occurrence within that cohort was assessed over all 130 or so repertoires. In vitro tests confirmed that a few of the cytomegalovirus-associated TCR beta chains recognize cytomegalovirus antigens.

Libraries were constructed by the immunoSEQ multiplex PCR assay. Turning to the authors' computational methods: A statistical classification framework was built for diagnosing cytomegalovirus status from the catalog of TCR beta chain sequences. Held by TCRdb, this immuneACCESS table contains in-frame sequences only and omits some clones. Under half of the omission traces to an unresolved V gene where checked; the cause of the rest is unknown. V, J and clone size derive from that table, while D and trimming were established from the DNA sequence. The sample yields some 110,000 clones; about nine tenths were counted once. The ten largest clones add up to around 2% of the sample.

Sequenced input: PBMCs. The rearranged chain carries TRBV6-5 and TRBJ1-1, with TRBD1 tentatively as D gene (5 bases match). This receptor was obtained from a man aged 18 to 30 in good health and CMV-seronegative. This receptor has the CDR3 CASTPGGEPNTEAFF. The DNA reads as follows: TGTGCCAGCACCCCGGGAGGGGAGCCGAACACTGAAGCTTTCTTT.